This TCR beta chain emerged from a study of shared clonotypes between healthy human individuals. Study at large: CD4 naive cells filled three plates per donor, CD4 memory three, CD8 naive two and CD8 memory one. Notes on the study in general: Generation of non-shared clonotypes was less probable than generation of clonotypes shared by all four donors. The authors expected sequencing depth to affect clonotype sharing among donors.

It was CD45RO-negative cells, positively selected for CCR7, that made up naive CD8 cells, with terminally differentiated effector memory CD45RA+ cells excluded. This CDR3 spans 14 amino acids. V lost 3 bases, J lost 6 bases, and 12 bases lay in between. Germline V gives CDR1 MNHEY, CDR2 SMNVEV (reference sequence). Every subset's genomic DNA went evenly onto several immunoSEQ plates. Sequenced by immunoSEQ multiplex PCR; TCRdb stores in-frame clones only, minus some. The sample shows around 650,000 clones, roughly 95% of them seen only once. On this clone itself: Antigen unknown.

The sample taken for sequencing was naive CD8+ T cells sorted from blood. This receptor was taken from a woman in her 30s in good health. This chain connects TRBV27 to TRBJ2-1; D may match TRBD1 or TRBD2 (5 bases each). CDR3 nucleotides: TGTGCCAGCAGTTTCGCCGGGACGACCAATGAGCAGTTCTTC. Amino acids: CASSFAGTTNEQFF.